This record looks at one TCR beta chain sequence and its context. The data belong to a study of blood T cell repertoires in COVID-19. The CDR3 is 14 amino acids. V lost 9 bases and J lost 4; bases outside the gene matches: 7. Germline lookup yields CDR1 LNHDA and CDR2 SQIVND (reference sequence). Original processing methods: For nucleated cells, counts were estimated from reference gene primer amplification. The method was immunoSEQ multiplex PCR; TCRdb's version includes in-frame clones alone and lacks a portion of them. V, J and clone size reflect that table, while D and trimming were determined from the DNA. Of 250,000 to 300,000 clones listed, 80% to 90% are singletons.

V usage is TRBV19 and J usage is TRBJ2-1; 9 bases map to TRBD2. The receptor was isolated from an elderly man with acute or convalescent COVID-19. The sequenced sample consisted of peripheral blood. This CDR3 reads CASGREGPYNEQFF. The CDR3 DNA is TGTGCCAGCGGGCGGGAGGGCCCGTACAATGAGCAGTTCTTC. The full variable domain, completed using reference TRBV19 and TRBJ2-1, is DGGITQSPKYLFRKEGQNVTLSCEQNLNHDAMYWYRQDPGQGLRLIYYSQIVNDFQKGDIAEGYSVSREKKESFPLTVTSAQKNPTAFYLCASGREGPYNEQFFGPGTRLTVL.